The TCR beta chain described here comes from a study of cytomegalovirus exposure and HLA in healthy donors (dated 2017 in TCRdb). About the investigation overall: The roughly 670 repertoires of the first cohort and the 95 to 150 validation repertoires were produced on the same platform, according to a later analysis. The study combined high-throughput TCR immunosequencing, statistical association of individual TCRs with disease status, and machine learning to predict cytomegalovirus infection status. The study was designed to test whether signatures of past pathogen exposure could be identified by cataloging public T cell receptors. In addition to the first cohort of 666 subjects, a separate validation cohort of 130 or so different subjects was used. What the work shows at the level of the full study, not this receptor alone: Three of the identified cytomegalovirus-associated TCR beta chains were confirmed in vitro to be specific for cytomegalovirus antigens. The authors suggested that the approach could potentially be generalized to other disease states and immunological phenotypes. The study gave a list of 150 to 200 TCR beta chains associated with cytomegalovirus. Of the cluster scores, 90% to 95% were above 0 in a later analysis, which found that TCRs clustered in the first cohort also tended to co-occur in the approximately 130 validation repertoires. The classifier was reported to diagnose cytomegalovirus status with high specificity and sensitivity in both the original cohort and the validation cohort. While some public TCRs were present in many individuals, most TCR sequences turned up only very rarely across donors. A later analysis had no HLA typing for the validation cohort, so co-occurrence there was scored across all 120 repertoires.

On this clone: Which antigen it targets is not known. No base qualities exist here, and no much larger clone lies one base off it.

Reading the germline V gene gives CDR1 SNHLY and CDR2 FYNNEI. At the junction V is shortened by 6 bases and J by 2 bases, with 13 bases in between. The CDR3 measures 15 amino acids from cysteine to phenylalanine. The DNA shown is the 45-base CDR3, in frame from base 1. The library relied on the immunoSEQ multiplex PCR assay. As for the original processing: A statistical classification framework was developed to diagnose cytomegalovirus status using the catalog of TCR beta chain sequences. What TCRdb holds here is the immuneACCESS table cut down to in-frame rearrangements. Part of the clones is not present; checked against another copy, under half of the missing clones reflect an unresolved V gene, and the others are unexplained. V, J and clone size derive from that table, while D and trimming were established from the DNA sequence. For this sample there are 95,000 to 150,000 clones; approximately 89% appear just once. The top ten constitute 0.95% to 1.3% of the sample.

The donors were included in the validation cohort of some 120 subjects, a group kept apart from the roughly 730-subject first cohort. The source is a woman aged 18-29 years in good health and CMV-seronegative. Sequencing used PBMCs. The chain employs TRBV2 and TRBJ1-4, and perhaps TRBD1 as D gene, on 5 matching bases. DNA sequence: TGTGCCAGCAGAACATTTTCAGGGACTAATGAAAAACTGTTTTTT. This gives the protein CASRTFSGTNEKLFF.